This entry lists 12 T cell receptor beta chains sequenced from one sample in a study of cytomegalovirus exposure and HLA in healthy donors. PCR was performed using 60 Vbeta and 13 Jbeta primers. Some clones are missing from TCRdb's copy, which holds only in-frame ones; the method was immunoSEQ multiplex PCR. This table has 65,000 to 100,000 clones, around 79% appearing once. Material: PBMCs. The receptors were gathered from a woman aged 40 to 50 in good health and CMV-seropositive.

This clone was seen only once. The chain employs TRBV28 and TRBJ2-2; 7 bases line up with TRBD1. The length of the CDR3 is 14 residues. V was clipped by 5 bases and J by 3 bases; unmatched bases: 3. In germline, CDR1 is MDHEN, CDR2 SYDVKM. The CDR3 loop reads CASSLTGDTGELFF. The CDR3 DNA reads TGTGCCAGCAGTCTAACAGGGGACACCGGGGAGCTGTTTTTT.

The V call is TRBV18, the J call TRBJ1-3; D is possibly TRBD1 (5 bases). The germline V gene encodes CDR1 KGHSH and CDR2 LQKENI. Trimming left V 7 bases short and J 0 bases short, with 10 bases between. This CDR3 has 14 amino acids. The CDR3 nucleotides read TGTGCCAGCTTTGGACAACTCTCTGGAAACACCATATATTTT. Translation gives CASFGQLSGNTIYF.

The rearrangement links TRBV28 to TRBJ1-2; TRBD1 might be the D (6 bases). The length of the CDR3 is 12 residues. Looked up from germline, CDR1 is MDHEN and CDR2 is SYDVKM. The germline V and J ends were trimmed by 6 bases and 4 bases, with 9 bases remaining between them. The CDR3 here is CASRTGSYGYTF. The CDR3 DNA reads TGTGCCAGCAGAACAGGGAGCTATGGCTACACCTTC.

J is TRBJ1-1 and V is TRBV19; 7 positions match TRBD1. Germline CDR1 LNHDA, CDR2 SQIVND (reference sequence). Trimming cost V 6 bases and J 3 bases; bases outside gene matches: 1. This CDR3 is 12 amino acids long. The CDR3 DNA reads TGTGCCAGTAGGCAGGGGGACACTGAAGCTTTCTTT. This encodes CASRQGDTEAFF.

V is TRBV28 and J is TRBJ1-1; D might be TRBD1 (6 bases). This CDR3 has 14 residues. The V gene's germline CDR1 is MDHEN and CDR2 SYDVKM. V was shortened by 8 bases and J by 0 bases, with 13 bases between the two germline ends. The CDR3: CASAEGGMNTEAFF. For the CDR3, the DNA is TGTGCCAGCGCCGAGGGGGGGATGAACACTGAAGCTTTCTTT.

The chain has TRBV7-2 and TRBJ2-1; 14 bases line up with TRBD2. Trimming cost V 5 bases and J 8 bases; bases outside gene matches: 8. This CDR3 contains 16 residues. The germline CDR1 and CDR2 sequences are SGHTA and FQGNSA. The CDR3 is CASSTGTSGSTDEQFF. The CDR3 nucleotides read TGTGCCAGCAGCACCGGGACTAGCGGGAGTACCGATGAGCAGTTCTTC.

The J gene is TRBJ2-1, the V gene TRBV4-2; TRBD2 aligns across 8 bases. Trimming cost V 0 bases and J 3 bases; bases outside gene matches: 4. CDR1 and CDR2 from the germline V gene are LGHNA and YNFKEQ. CDR3 length equals 16 residues. The CDR3 reads CASSQDKRGFYNEQFF. The CDR3, as DNA: TGTGCCAGCAGCCAAGACAAGCGGGGGTTCTACAATGAGCAGTTCTTC.

V and J are TRBV5-5 and TRBJ2-7; D gene uncertain. V was cut by 2 bases and J by 2 bases, with 17 bases left in between. Looked up from germline, CDR1 is SGHKS and CDR2 is YYEKEE (reference sequence). CDR3 length: 16 residues. The CDR3 here is CASSFLPGTLAYEQYF. The CDR3 region has the DNA TGTGCCAGCAGCTTCCTCCCGGGTACGTTGGCCTACGAGCAGTACTTC.

DNA for the CDR3: TGTGCCAGCAGCTTGGTAGACAGGGAGCTGTTTTTT. Its translation: CASSLVDRELFF. The chain employs TRBV5-6 and TRBJ2-2; D unresolved. CDR1 SGHDT and CDR2 YYEEEE come from the germline V gene. This CDR3 is built from 12 residues. V was shortened by 0 bases and J by 9 bases, with 6 bases between the two germline ends.

This chain connects TRBV9 to TRBJ1-3; 7 positions match TRBD1. Germline lookup yields CDR1 SGDLS and CDR2 YYNGEE. Losses at the gene ends were 3 bases for V and 0 bases for J; bases not matched to a gene: 9. The CDR3 covers 17 residues. CDR3 sequence reads: CASSAGDRHLSGNTIYF. CDR3 coding DNA: TGTGCCAGCAGCGCCGGGGACAGACACCTCTCTGGAAACACCATATATTTT.

This clone has a handful of counts. V and J are TRBV28 and TRBJ1-1; D unresolved. The germline V gene has CDR1 MDHEN and CDR2 SYDVKM. The V and J ends lost 5 bases and 5 bases respectively, with 12 bases between them. The CDR3 is made up of 13 amino acids. The CDR3 protein is CASSPGRFTEAFF. CDR3 sequence (DNA): TGTGCCAGCAGTCCCGGGAGGTTTACTGAAGCTTTCTTT.

The genes are TRBV6-5 and TRBJ2-2; 10 bases are a match to TRBD1. The CDR3 sequence is 15 residues long. V lost 4 bases and J lost 7; bases outside the gene matches: 6. Germline V gene data show CDR1 as MNHEY and CDR2 as SVGAGI. The CDR3 nucleotides read TGTGCCAGCAGTTCCCAGGGACAGGGGATCGGGGAGCTGTTTTTT. It codes for CASSSQGQGIGELFF.